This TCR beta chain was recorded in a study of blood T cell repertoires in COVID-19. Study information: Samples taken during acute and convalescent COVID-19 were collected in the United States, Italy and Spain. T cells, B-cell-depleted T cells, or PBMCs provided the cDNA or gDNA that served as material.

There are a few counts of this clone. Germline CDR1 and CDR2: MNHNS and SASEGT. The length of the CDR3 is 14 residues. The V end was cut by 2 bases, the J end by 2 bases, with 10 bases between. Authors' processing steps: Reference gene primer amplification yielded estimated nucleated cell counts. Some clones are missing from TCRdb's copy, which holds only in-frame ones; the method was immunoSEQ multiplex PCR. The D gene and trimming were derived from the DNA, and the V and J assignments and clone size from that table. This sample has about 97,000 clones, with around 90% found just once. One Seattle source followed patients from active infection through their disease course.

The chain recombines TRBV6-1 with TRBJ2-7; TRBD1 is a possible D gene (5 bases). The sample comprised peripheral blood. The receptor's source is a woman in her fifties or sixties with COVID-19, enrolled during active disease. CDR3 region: CASSERGRAYEQYF. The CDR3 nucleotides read TGTGCCAGCAGTGAAAGGGGAAGGGCCTACGAGCAGTACTTC.